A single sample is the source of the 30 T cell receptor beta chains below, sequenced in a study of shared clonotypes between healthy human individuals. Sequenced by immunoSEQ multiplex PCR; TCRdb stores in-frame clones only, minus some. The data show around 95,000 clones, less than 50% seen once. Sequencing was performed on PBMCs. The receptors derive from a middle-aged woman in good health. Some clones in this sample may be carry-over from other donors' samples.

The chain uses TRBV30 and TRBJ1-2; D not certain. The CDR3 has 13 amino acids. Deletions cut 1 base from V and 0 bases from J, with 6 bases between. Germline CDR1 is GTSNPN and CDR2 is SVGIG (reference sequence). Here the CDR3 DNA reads TGTGCCTGGAGTGATTCCACTAACTATGGCTACACCTTC. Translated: CAWSDSTNYGYTF.

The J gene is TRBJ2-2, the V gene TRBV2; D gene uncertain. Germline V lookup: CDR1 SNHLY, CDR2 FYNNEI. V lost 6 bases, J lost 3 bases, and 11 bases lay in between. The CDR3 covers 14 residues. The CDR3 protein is CASRGYLDTGELFF. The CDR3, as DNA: TGTGCCAGCAGGGGATACCTGGACACCGGGGAGCTGTTTTTT.

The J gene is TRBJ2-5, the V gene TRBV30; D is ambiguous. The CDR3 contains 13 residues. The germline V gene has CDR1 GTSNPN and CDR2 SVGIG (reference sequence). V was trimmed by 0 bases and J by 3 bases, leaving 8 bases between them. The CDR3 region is CAWSVGSKETQYF. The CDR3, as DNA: TGTGCCTGGAGTGTGGGGTCCAAAGAGACCCAGTACTTC. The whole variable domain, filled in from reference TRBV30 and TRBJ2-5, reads SQTIHQWPATLVQPVGSPLSLECTVEGTSNPNLYWYRQAAGRGLQLLFYSVGIGQISSEVPQNLSASRPQDRQFILSSKKLLLSDSGFYLCAWSVGSKETQYFGPGTRLLVL.

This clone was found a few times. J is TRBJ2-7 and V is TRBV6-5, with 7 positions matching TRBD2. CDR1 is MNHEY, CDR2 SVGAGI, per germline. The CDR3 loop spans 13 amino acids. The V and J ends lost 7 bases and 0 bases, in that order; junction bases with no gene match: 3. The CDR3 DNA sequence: TGTGCCAGCACGCGGGGGAGCTCCTACGAGCAGTACTTC. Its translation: CASTRGSSYEQYF.

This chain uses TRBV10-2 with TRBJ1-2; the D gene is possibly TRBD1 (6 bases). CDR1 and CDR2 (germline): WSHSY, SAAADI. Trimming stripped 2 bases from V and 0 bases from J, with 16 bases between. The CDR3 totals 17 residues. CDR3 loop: CASSERGWIRANYGYTF. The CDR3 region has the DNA TGCGCCAGCAGTGAGAGGGGGTGGATCAGAGCTAACTATGGCTACACCTTC.

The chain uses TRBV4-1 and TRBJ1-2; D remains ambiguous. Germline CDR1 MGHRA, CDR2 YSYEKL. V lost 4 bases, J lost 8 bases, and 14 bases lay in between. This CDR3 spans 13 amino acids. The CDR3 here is CASSPPGGRGYTF. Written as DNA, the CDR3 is TGCGCCAGCAGCCCCCCCGGTGGGCGAGGCTACACCTTC.

CDR3 sequence (DNA): TGTGCCAGCACCCAACAGGGGAATGAAAAACTGTTTTTT. It encodes CASTQQGNEKLFF. The chain recombines TRBV2 with TRBJ1-4; 7 nucleotides align to TRBD1. CDR1 and CDR2 from the germline V gene are SNHLY and FYNNEI. CDR3 length: 13 amino acids. Trimming took 7 bases from V and 5 from J; bases not matched to a gene: 4.

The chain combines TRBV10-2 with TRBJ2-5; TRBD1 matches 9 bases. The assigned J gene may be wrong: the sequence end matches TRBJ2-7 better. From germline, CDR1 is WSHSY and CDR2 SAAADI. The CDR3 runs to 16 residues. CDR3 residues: CASSESRDRDSGEQYF. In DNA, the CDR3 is TGCGCCAGCAGTGAGTCTAGGGACAGGGATAGCGGCGAGCAGTACTTC.

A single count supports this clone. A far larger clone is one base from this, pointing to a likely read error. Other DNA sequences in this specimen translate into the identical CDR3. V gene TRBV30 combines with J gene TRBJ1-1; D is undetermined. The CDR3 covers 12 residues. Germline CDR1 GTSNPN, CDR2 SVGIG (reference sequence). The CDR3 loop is CAWREGRSEAFF. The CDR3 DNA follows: TGCGCCTGGAGGGAGGGTCGCTCTGAAGCTTTCTTT.

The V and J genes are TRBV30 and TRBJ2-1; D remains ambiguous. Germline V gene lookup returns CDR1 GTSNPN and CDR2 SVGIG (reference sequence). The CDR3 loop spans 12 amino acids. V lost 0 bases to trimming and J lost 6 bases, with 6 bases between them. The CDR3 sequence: CAWSVGANEQFF. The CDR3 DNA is TGTGCCTGGAGTGTTGGCGCCAATGAGCAGTTCTTC.

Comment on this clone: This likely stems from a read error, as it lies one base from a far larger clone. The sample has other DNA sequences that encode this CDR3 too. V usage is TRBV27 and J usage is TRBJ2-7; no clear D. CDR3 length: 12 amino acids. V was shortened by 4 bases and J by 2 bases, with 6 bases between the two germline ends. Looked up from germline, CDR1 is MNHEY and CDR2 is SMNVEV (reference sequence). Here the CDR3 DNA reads TGTGCCAGCAGTTCCCCGACCTACGAGCAGTACTTC. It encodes CASSSPTYEQYF.

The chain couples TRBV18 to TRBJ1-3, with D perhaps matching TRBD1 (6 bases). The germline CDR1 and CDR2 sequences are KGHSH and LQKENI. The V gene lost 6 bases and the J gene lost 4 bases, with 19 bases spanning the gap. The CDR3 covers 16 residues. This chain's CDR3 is CASSRVGGAGGNTIYF. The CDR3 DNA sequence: TGTGCCAGCTCCCGAGTGGGGGGCGCGGGAGGAAACACCATATATTTT.

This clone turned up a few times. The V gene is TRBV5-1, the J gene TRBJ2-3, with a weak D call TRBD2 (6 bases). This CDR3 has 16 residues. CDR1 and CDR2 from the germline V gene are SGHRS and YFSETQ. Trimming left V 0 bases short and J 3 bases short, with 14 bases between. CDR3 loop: CASSLATGVVTDTQYF. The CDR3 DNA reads TGCGCCAGCAGCTTGGCCACGGGAGTGGTTACAGATACGCAGTATTTT.

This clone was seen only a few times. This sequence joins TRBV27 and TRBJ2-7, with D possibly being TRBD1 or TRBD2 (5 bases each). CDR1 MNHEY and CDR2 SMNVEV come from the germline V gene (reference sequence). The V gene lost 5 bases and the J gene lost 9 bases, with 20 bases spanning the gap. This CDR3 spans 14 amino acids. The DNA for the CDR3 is TGTGCCAGCAGTCCCCCCCCCAGGGTCAGCGGGCAGTACTTC. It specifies CASSPPPRVSGQYF.

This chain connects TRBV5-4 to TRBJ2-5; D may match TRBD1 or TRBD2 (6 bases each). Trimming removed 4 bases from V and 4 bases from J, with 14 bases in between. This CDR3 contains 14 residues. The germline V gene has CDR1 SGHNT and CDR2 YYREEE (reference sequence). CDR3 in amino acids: CASSRVGGAETQYF. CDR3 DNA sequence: TGTGCCAGCAGCCGGGTGGGGGGCGCAGAGACCCAGTACTTC. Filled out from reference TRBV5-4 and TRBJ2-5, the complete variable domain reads ETGVTQSPTHLIKTRGQQVTLRCSSQSGHNTVSWYQQALGQGPQFIFQYYREEENGRGNFPPRFSGLQFPNYSSELNVNALELDDSALYLCASSRVGGAETQYFGPGTRLLVL.

CDR3: CASSVQEGRETQYF. Written as DNA, the CDR3 is TGTGCCAGCAGTGTCCAGGAGGGGCGGGAGACCCAGTACTTC. This chain uses TRBV25-1 with TRBJ2-5; D may be TRBD2 (6 bases). Germline CDR1 is MGHDK and CDR2 is SYGVNS. CDR3 size: 14 residues. V was shortened by 4 bases and J by 5 bases, with 14 bases between the two germline ends.

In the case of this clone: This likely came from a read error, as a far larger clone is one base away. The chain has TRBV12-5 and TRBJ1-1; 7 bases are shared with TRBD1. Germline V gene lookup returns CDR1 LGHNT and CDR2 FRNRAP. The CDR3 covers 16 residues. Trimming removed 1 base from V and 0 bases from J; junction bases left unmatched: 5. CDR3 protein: CASGLGGTAVNTEAFF. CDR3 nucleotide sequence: TGTGCTAGTGGTTTGGGAGGGACAGCAGTGAACACTGAAGCTTTCTTT. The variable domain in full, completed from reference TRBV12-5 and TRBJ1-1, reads DARVTQTPRHKVTEMGQEVTMRCQPILGHNTVFWYRQTMMQGLELLAYFRNRAPLDDSGMPKDRFSAEMPDATLATLKIQPSEPRDSAVYFCASGLGGTAVNTEAFFGQGTRLTVV.

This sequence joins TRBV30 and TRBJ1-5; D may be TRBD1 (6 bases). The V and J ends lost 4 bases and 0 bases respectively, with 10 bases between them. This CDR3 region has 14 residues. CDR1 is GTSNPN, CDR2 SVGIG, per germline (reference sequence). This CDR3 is CAWKGDNSNQPQHF. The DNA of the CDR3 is TGTGCCTGGAAGGGGGACAATAGCAATCAGCCCCAGCATTTT.

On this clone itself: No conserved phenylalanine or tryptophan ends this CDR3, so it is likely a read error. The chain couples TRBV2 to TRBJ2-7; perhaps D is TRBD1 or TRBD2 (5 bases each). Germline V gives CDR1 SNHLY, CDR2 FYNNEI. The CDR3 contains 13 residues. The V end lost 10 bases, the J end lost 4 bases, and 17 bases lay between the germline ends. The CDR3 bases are TGTGCCATGTTCGGGACGCCAGAGTACGAGCAGTACTCC. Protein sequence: CAMFGTPEYEQYS.

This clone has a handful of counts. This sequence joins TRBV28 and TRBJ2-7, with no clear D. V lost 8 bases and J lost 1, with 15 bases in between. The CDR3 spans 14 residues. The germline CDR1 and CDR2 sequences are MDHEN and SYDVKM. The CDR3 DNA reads TGTGCCAGCGCAGAACCGGGTATTTCCTACGAGCAGTACTTC. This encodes CASAEPGISYEQYF.

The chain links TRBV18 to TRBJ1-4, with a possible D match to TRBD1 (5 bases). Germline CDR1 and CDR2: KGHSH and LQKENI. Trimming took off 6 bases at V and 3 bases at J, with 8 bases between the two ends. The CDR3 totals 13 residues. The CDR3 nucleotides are TGTGCCAGCTCGGGGCAAGCTAATGAAAAACTGTTTTTT. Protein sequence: CASSGQANEKLFF. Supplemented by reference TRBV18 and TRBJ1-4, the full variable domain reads NAGVMQNPRHLVRRRGQEARLRCSPMKGHSHVYWYRQLPEEGLKFMVYLQKENIIDESGMPKERFSAEFPKEGPSILRIQQVVRGDSAAYFCASSGQANEKLFFGSGTQLSVL.

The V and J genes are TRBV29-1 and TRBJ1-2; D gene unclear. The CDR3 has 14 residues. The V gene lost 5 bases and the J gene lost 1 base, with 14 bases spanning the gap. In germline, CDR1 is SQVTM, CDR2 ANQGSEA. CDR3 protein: CSVNQDGSNYGYTF. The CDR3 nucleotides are TGCAGCGTTAACCAGGACGGGAGTAACTATGGCTACACCTTC.

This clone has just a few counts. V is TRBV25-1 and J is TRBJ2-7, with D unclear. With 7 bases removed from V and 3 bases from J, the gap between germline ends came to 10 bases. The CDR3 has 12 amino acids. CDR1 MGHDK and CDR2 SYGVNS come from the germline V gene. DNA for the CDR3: TGTGCCAGCATGGGGTTTGGCTACGAGCAGTACTTC. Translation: CASMGFGYEQYF.

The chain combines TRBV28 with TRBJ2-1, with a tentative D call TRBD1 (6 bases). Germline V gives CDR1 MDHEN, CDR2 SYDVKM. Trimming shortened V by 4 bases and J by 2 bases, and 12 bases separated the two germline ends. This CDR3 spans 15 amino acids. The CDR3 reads CASSSPGTTYNEQFF. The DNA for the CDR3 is TGTGCCAGCAGTTCCCCCGGGACAACCTACAATGAGCAGTTCTTC.

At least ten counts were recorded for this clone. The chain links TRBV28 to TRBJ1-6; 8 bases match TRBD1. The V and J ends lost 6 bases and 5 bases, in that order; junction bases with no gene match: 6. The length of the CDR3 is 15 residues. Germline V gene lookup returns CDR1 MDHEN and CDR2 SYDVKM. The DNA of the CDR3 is TGTGCCAGCAGCCCTTCGGACAGGGATAATTCACCCCTCCACTTT. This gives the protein CASSPSDRDNSPLHF.

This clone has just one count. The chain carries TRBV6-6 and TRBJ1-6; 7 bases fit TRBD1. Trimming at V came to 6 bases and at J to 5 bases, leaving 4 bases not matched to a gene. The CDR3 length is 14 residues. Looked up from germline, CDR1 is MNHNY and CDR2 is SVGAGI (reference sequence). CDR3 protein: CASRLQGNNSPLHF. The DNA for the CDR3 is TGTGCCAGCAGACTACAGGGGAATAATTCACCCCTCCACTTT.

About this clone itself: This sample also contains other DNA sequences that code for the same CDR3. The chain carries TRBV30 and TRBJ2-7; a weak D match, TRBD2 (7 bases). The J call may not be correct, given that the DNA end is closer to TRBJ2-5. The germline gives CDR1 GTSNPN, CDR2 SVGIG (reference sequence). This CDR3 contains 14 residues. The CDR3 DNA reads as TGTGCCTGGACTGTCCCGGGGAGGGGGGAGACCCAGTACTTC. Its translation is CAWTVPGRGETQYF.

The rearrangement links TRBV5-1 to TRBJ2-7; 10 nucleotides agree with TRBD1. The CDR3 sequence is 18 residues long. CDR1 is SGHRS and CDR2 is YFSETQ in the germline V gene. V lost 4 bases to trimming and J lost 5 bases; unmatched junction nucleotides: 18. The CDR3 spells CASSPGTGAWGTSDEQYF. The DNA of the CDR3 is TGCGCCAGCAGCCCTGGGACAGGGGCATGGGGGACATCGGACGAGCAGTACTTC.

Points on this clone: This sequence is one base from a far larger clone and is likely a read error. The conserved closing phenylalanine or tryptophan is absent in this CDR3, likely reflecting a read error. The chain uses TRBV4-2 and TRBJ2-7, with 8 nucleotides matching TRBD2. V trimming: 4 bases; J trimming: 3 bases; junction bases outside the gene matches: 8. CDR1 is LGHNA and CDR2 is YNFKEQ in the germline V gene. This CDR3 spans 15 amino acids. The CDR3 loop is CASSPTGTSSYEQYL. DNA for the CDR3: TGTGCCAGCAGCCCTACCGGGACTAGTAGCTACGAGCAGTACCTC.

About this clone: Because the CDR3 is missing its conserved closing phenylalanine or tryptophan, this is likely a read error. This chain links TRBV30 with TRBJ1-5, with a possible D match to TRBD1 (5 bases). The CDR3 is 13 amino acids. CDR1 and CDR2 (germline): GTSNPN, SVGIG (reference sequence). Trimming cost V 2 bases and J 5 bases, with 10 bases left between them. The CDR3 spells CAWSSGTYQPQHL. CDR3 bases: TGTGCCTGGAGTTCAGGGACCTATCAGCCCCAGCATCTT.